This passage covers 29 T cell receptor beta chains from one sample sequenced in a study of T-cell memory formation after mild COVID-19. A single record per CDR3 protein comes from TCRdb applying MiXCR to the 5' RACE reads. Of roughly 250,000 distinct CDR3 sequences listed, around 15% are singletons. Sequencing was performed on PBMCs or a T cell subset sorted from them (not recorded which). These receptors originate from a man aged 18 to 30 who had mild COVID-19 (a few samples of this study predate the infection). Cell type and time point are not known.

The chain couples TRBV2 to TRBJ2-7; TRBD2 matches 9 bases. The length of the CDR3 is 15 residues. The germline CDR1 and CDR2 sequences are SNHLY and FYNNEI. V was pared by 6 bases and J by 2 bases, with 8 bases of the junction left unmatched. The CDR3 DNA sequence: TGTGCCAGCAGCCCGAGTAGCGGGGGAGCCTACGAGCAGTACGTC. Translation: CASSPSSGGAYEQYV.

The chain employs TRBV3-1 and TRBJ2-4, with 11 bases lining up with TRBD1. CDR1 and CDR2 from the germline V gene are LGHDT and YNNKEL (reference sequence). After removal of 3 bases from V and 8 bases from J, the junction contained 9 bases not matched to a gene. This CDR3 region has 16 residues. The CDR3 protein is CASSHGTGGIWDIQYF. DNA for the CDR3: TGTGCCAGCAGCCACGGGACAGGGGGGATTTGGGACATTCAGTACTTC.

The rearrangement joins TRBV7-9 to TRBJ2-2; D call uncertain. Germline V gene sequence: CDR1 SEHNR, CDR2 FQNEAQ (reference sequence). Trimming cost V 8 bases and J 8 bases, with 9 bases left between them. The CDR3 loop spans 11 amino acids. The DNA for the CDR3 is TGTGCCAGCGAATCCTCGGGGGAGCTGTTTTTT. Translation gives CASESSGELFF. The full variable domain, with the rest looked up from reference TRBV7-9 and TRBJ2-2, is DTGVSQNPRHKITKRGQNVTFRCDPISEHNRLYWYRQTLGQGPEFLTYFQNEAQLEKSRLLSDRFSAERPKGSFSTLEIQRTEQGDSAMYLCASESSGELFFGEGSRLTVL.

This chain uses TRBV20-1 with TRBJ2-4; D is possibly TRBD2 (7 bases). The CDR3 is made up of 15 amino acids. CDR1 and CDR2 from the germline V gene are DFQATT and SNEGSKA (reference sequence). The V and J ends lost 3 bases and 12 bases respectively, with 24 bases between them. CDR3 coding DNA: TGCAGTGCTAGCCGCGCGGGGGAGTTACAGGGTGCTCAGTACTTC. Translation gives CSASRAGELQGAQYF.

The gene calls are TRBV18 and TRBJ1-4, with TRBD1 matching 7 bases. Looked up from germline, CDR1 is KGHSH and CDR2 is LQKENI. The CDR3 runs 16 residues. V trimming: 2 bases; J trimming: 2 bases; junction bases outside the gene matches: 5. CDR3 protein: CASSPSGTATNEKLFF. The CDR3 nucleotides read TGTGCCAGCTCACCAAGCGGGACAGCTACTAATGAAAAACTGTTTTTT.

Only a few counts were recorded for this clonotype. This chain uses TRBV9 with TRBJ1-3, with D possibly TRBD1 on 6 matching bases. There are 12 residues in the CDR3. The germline CDR1 and CDR2 sequences are SGDLS and YYNGEE. V lost 0 bases and J 9 bases, leaving 7 bases between the germline ends. The CDR3 DNA follows: TGTGCCAGCAGCGTAGAGGGGGGCACCATATATTTT. As protein: CASSVEGGTIYF. The full variable domain, with the rest looked up from reference TRBV9 and TRBJ1-3, is DSGVTQTPKHLITATGQRVTLRCSPRSGDLSVYWYQQSLDQGLQFLIQYYNGEERAKGNILERFSAQQFPDLHSELNLSSLELGDSALYFCASSVEGGTIYFGEGSWLTVV.

This clonotype appeared a few times. V and J are TRBV9 and TRBJ2-3; maybe TRBD2 (6 bases). V was clipped by 0 bases and J by 0 bases, with 8 bases between them. Germline assignment: CDR1 SGDLS and CDR2 YYNGEE. This CDR3 spans 15 amino acids. The CDR3 sequence is CASSVAGTSTDTQYF. As DNA, the CDR3 is TGTGCCAGCAGCGTAGCCGGGACTAGCACAGATACGCAGTATTTT. Filled out from reference TRBV9 and TRBJ2-3, the complete variable domain reads DSGVTQTPKHLITATGQRVTLRCSPRSGDLSVYWYQQSLDQGLQFLIQYYNGEERAKGNILERFSAQQFPDLHSELNLSSLELGDSALYFCASSVAGTSTDTQYFGPGTRLTVL.

This clonotype was observed a few times. The chain carries TRBV20-1 and TRBJ2-7; TRBD2 aligns across 9 bases. The CDR3 has 13 amino acids. Germline lookup yields CDR1 DFQATT and CDR2 SNEGSKA (reference sequence). V was clipped by 5 bases and J by 1 base; unmatched bases: 3. The CDR3: CSASRGGSYEQYV. The CDR3 DNA is TGCAGTGCTTCGCGGGGGGGTTCCTACGAGCAGTACGTC.

This clonotype was seen only once. The chain links TRBV7-6 to TRBJ2-5; 12 bases fit TRBD1. The CDR3 extends over 16 amino acids. The germline CDR1 and CDR2 sequences are SGHVS and FNYEAQ. J was trimmed by 4 bases and V by 1 base; bases with no gene match: 4. The CDR3: CASSLGDRGLGETQYF. The CDR3 bases are TGTGCCAGCAGCTTAGGGGACAGGGGGCTTGGAGAGACCCAGTACTTC.

This clonotype occurred a few times. The CDR3 DNA sequence: TGTGCCAGCAGTCCCGGACTAGCGGGGGCCGAGACCCAGTACTTC. It encodes CASSPGLAGAETQYF. This chain connects TRBV7-3 to TRBJ2-5; 13 nucleotides line up with TRBD2. Germline loops: CDR1 SGHTA, CDR2 FQGTGA. CDR3 length: 15 amino acids. V was clipped by 6 bases and J by 5 bases; unmatched bases: 6.

The DNA of the CDR3 is TGTGCCAGCAGTTACAATCCGAATCAGCCCCAGCATTTT. It specifies CASSYNPNQPQHF. The rearrangement links TRBV6-5 to TRBJ1-5; D is unresolved. V was clipped by 2 bases and J by 4 bases, with 6 bases between them. CDR3 length equals 13 residues. Germline V gene data show CDR1 as MNHEY and CDR2 as SVGAGI.

V usage is TRBV16 and J usage is TRBJ1-4; D gene uncertain. The CDR3 loop spans 14 amino acids. Trimming stripped 2 bases from V and 8 bases from J, with 12 bases between. From germline, CDR1 is KGHSY and CDR2 FQNENV. The CDR3 DNA follows: TGTGCCAGCAGCCAAATGTTAACTCGAGAAAAACTGTTTTTT. This sequence encodes CASSQMLTREKLFF.

The rearrangement links TRBV7-9 to TRBJ1-4, with TRBD1 identical over 9 bases. CDR1 is SEHNR, CDR2 FQNEAQ, per germline (reference sequence). The CDR3 is 14 residues long. Trimming cost V 4 bases and J 7 bases; bases outside gene matches: 4. The CDR3 sequence is CASSWDRVLEKLFF. DNA for the CDR3: TGTGCCAGCAGCTGGGACAGGGTTCTTGAAAAACTGTTTTTT.

This clonotype was recorded a few times. The chain links TRBV11-2 to TRBJ2-5; D possibly matches TRBD1 or TRBD2 (7 bases each). Trimming cost V 9 bases and J 0 bases, with 17 bases left between them. The germline gives CDR1 SGHAT, CDR2 FQNNGV. The CDR3 loop spans 15 amino acids. The CDR3: CASGEGASYQETQYF. The CDR3 DNA is TGTGCCAGTGGGGAGGGGGCTTCGTACCAAGAGACCCAGTACTTC.

This chain links TRBV7-3 with TRBJ2-5; TRBD1 agrees at 8 bases. Germline CDR1 reads SGHTA; CDR2 reads FQGTGA. Trimming removed 6 bases from V and 4 bases from J; junction bases left unmatched: 4. This CDR3 spans 13 amino acids. CDR3 protein: CASSVQGGETQYF. In DNA, the CDR3 is TGTGCCAGCAGTGTACAGGGGGGAGAGACCCAGTACTTC. The full variable domain, with the rest looked up from reference TRBV7-3 and TRBJ2-5, is GAGVSQTPSNKVTEKGKYVELRCDPISGHTALYWYRQSLGQGPEFLIYFQGTGAADDSGLPNDRFFAVRPEGSVSTLKIQRTERGDSAVYLCASSVQGGETQYFGPGTRLLVL.

The chain joins TRBV19 to TRBJ2-6, with D unresolved. The CDR3 has 13 residues. CDR1 and CDR2 from the germline V gene are LNHDA and SQIVND (reference sequence). V dropped 5 bases and J dropped 0 bases, with 2 bases sitting between them. Written as DNA, the CDR3 is TGTGCCAGTAGTGCCTCTGGGGCCAACGTCCTGACTTTC. Its translation: CASSASGANVLTF.

The chain recombines TRBV5-1 with TRBJ2-1; 8 bases map to TRBD2. The CDR3 has 13 residues. The germline V gene encodes CDR1 SGHRS and CDR2 YFSETQ. The J segment lost 8 bases and the V segment lost 5 bases, leaving 6 bases of the junction unmatched. The CDR3 DNA is TGCGCCAGCAGTCGAGCGGGGGTCGATGAGCAGTTCTTC. Its protein is CASSRAGVDEQFF.

The chain recombines TRBV2 with TRBJ2-4; the D is unclear. CDR3 length: 13 amino acids. CDR1 is SNHLY, CDR2 FYNNEI, per germline. V was pared by 5 bases and J by 6 bases, with 11 bases between. The CDR3 nucleotides are TGTGCCAGCAGTTTAGCCTTTTCAAACATTCAGTACTTC. It yields the protein CASSLAFSNIQYF.

The chain carries TRBV6-2 or TRBV6-3 and TRBJ2-1; possible D gene TRBD2, 5 bases. Germline V gives CDR1 MNHEY, CDR2 SVGEGT. This CDR3 region has 13 residues. V was shortened by 2 bases and J by 9 bases, with 11 bases between the two germline ends. CDR3 DNA sequence: TGTGCCAGCAGTTACGGTGGCGGGCCTGAGCAGTTCTTC. Amino acid sequence: CASSYGGGPEQFF.

The chain's CDR3 is CASSSPTSGSSSYNEQFF. The CDR3 DNA follows: TGTGCCAGCAGCTCCCCGACTAGCGGGAGCAGCTCCTACAATGAGCAGTTCTTC. The chain joins TRBV11-2 to TRBJ2-1; 12 bases line up with TRBD2. The CDR3 covers 18 residues. Germline CDR1 is SGHAT and CDR2 is FQNNGV. V trimming: 4 bases; J trimming: 0 bases; junction bases outside the gene matches: 7. Full variable domain (outside the CDR3, taken from reference TRBV11-2 and TRBJ2-1): EAGVAQSPRYKIIEKRQSVAFWCNPISGHATLYWYQQILGQGPKLLIQFQNNGVVDDSQLPKDRFSAERLKGVDSTLKIQPAKLEDSAVYLCASSSPTSGSSSYNEQFFGPGTRLTVL.

The V call is TRBV27, the J call TRBJ1-6; D not certain. With 8 bases removed from V and 10 bases from J, the gap between germline ends came to 12 bases. This CDR3 has 12 residues. CDR1 MNHEY and CDR2 SMNVEV come from the germline V gene (reference sequence). CDR3 bases: TGTGCCAGCGCTGTGGGTGCCTCACCCCTCCACTTT. It is translated as CASAVGASPLHF.

The genes are TRBV20-1 and TRBJ2-1; perhaps TRBD2 as D (6 bases). V gave up 6 bases and J gave up 4 bases, with 13 bases separating them. This CDR3 is built from 13 residues. The germline CDR1 and CDR2 sequences are DFQATT and SNEGSKA (reference sequence). The CDR3 nucleotides are TGCAGTGCCAGGGACTTGTTATACAATGAGCAGTTCTTC. Translated: CSARDLLYNEQFF.

V usage is TRBV27 and J usage is TRBJ2-7; a possible D gene is TRBD2 (5 bases). Germline V gene lookup returns CDR1 MNHEY and CDR2 SMNVEV (reference sequence). This CDR3 contains 12 residues. Trimming cost V 3 bases and J 6 bases, with 9 bases left between them. The CDR3 DNA reads as TGTGCCAGCAGTTTTACGGGGAGCGAGCAGTACTTC. It specifies CASSFTGSEQYF.

The CDR3 DNA reads as TGTGCCAGCAGTGGGGTACAACCGGACACCGGGGAGCTGTTTTTT. It yields the protein CASSGVQPDTGELFF. The chain uses TRBV2 and TRBJ2-2, with unresolved D. The CDR3 sequence is 15 residues long. V was pared by 4 bases and J by 3 bases, with 12 bases between. Germline loops: CDR1 SNHLY, CDR2 FYNNEI. The variable domain in full, with the rest retrieved from reference TRBV2 and TRBJ2-2, is EPEVTQTPSHQVTQMGQEVILRCVPISNHLYFYWYRQILGQKVEFLVSFYNNEISEKSEIFDDQFSVERPDGSNFTLKIRSTKLEDSAMYFCASSGVQPDTGELFFGEGSRLTVL.

Comment on this clonotype: A junction end diverges from the germline sequence, so it may reflect a read error. V usage is TRBV7-9 and J usage is TRBJ2-5, with D unclear. The CDR3 runs 14 residues. The germline CDR1 and CDR2 sequences are SEHNR and FQNEAQ (reference sequence). The CDR3 DNA follows: TGTGCCAGCAGCTTAGGGTCCGTACAAGAGACCAAGTACTTC. Translated: CASSLGSVQETKYF.

This clonotype has more than one count but fewer than ten. This chain links TRBV19 with TRBJ2-3; a possible D gene is TRBD2 (6 bases). Trimming took 9 bases from V and 2 from J, leaving 15 bases between them. CDR3 length equals 14 residues. Germline CDR1 reads LNHDA; CDR2 reads SQIVND (reference sequence). DNA for the CDR3: TGTGCCAGCCACCGGCGGGGATACACAGATACGCAGTATTTT. As protein: CASHRRGYTDTQYF.

This clonotype was seen a handful of times. The chain has TRBV7-2 and TRBJ2-1, with no clear D. Germline V gene sequence: CDR1 SGHTA, CDR2 FQGNSA. V lost 5 bases to trimming and J lost 12 bases, with 14 bases between them. The CDR3 runs to 12 residues. The CDR3 loop is CASSRQTSWQFF. CDR3 bases: TGTGCCAGCAGCCGCCAGACTTCCTGGCAGTTCTTC.

V and J are TRBV29-1 and TRBJ2-3, with D unresolved. Trimming left V 0 bases short and J 3 bases short, with 16 bases between. The CDR3 is 16 residues long. Germline loops: CDR1 SQVTM, CDR2 ANQGSEA. CDR3 region: CSVEDLGVGPTDTQYF. CDR3 coding DNA: TGCAGCGTTGAAGATCTGGGCGTGGGTCCGACAGATACGCAGTATTTT.

V is TRBV27 and J is TRBJ2-2, with TRBD2 matching over 9 bases. V lost 8 bases, J lost 4 bases, and 11 bases stayed unmatched. Germline CDR1 is MNHEY and CDR2 is SMNVEV (reference sequence). CDR3 length: 16 residues. The CDR3 nucleotides are TGTGCCAGCCTGTACTTAGCGGGGGCCAGCACCGGGGAGCTGTTTTTT. This gives the protein CASLYLAGASTGELFF.